Reported below is one TCR beta chain. The clone's antigen remains unknown. No base quality values were provided; no much bigger clone lies one nucleotide off. The record originates from a study of T cell responses to AZD1222 COVID-19 vaccine (dated by TCRdb to the early 2020s). Looking at the study overall: AZD1222 recipients with second doses at about 4 weeks or about 12 weeks were pooled, because spike-specific TCR depth and breadth did not differ between schedules. A total of 230 to 250 trial participants underwent TCR sequencing, of whom about 200 had received two doses of AZD1222 and about 25 had received two doses of the MenACWY control vaccine. Trial participants were enrolled by age into subgroups of 18-55, 56-69 and 70-plus years, and roughly 150, 30 and 60 TCR-sequenced participants, respectively, were included in these subgroups.

Trimming takes 1 base from V and 13 bases from J, and the germline ends sit 8 bases apart. From a lookup of the germline V gene (reference sequence), CDR1 and CDR2 are DFQATT and SNEGSKA. CDR3 length: 10 amino acids, cysteine to phenylalanine. Kept here is only the CDR3 DNA, which spans 30 bases and is read in frame from base 1. The investigation overall reported the following: Only 5 to 7 AZD1222 recipients were SARS-CoV-2 seropositive at baseline, limiting conclusions about previously exposed vaccinees. The 56-69-year group was small, and its depth increase did not reach significance, likely because of low power. A significant rise in spike-specific TCR breadth and depth was observed after two AZD1222 doses relative to day 0 and relative to MenACWY recipients. Participants were mostly white British, with more females than males. The authors suggested clonal diversity may have been underestimated. Vaccine-associated CD4 TCRs spanned the whole spike protein, with dominant responses in regions 160-218 and 743-854. Because no day 14 peak-response samples were available, repertoires were characterized only after the peak T cell response. Nearly half of unique spike-specific TCRs reportedly recognized epitopes outside regions mutated in the B.1.351 and B.1.1.7 variants.

Per the publication, the time point label means: baseline before first vaccination. Vaccinee samples came from UK trials COV001 and COV002, including a single-blind randomized controlled phase 2/3 trial of AZD1222 (ChAdOx1 nCoV-19) in healthy adults. For TCRbeta chain sequencing, PBMC samples were collected from trial participants at day 0 and at day 28 after the second dose. The CDR3 regions of human TCRbeta chains were analyzed by immunosequencing. Processing in the source paper ran as follows. Repertoire TCRs were matched against a reference library of SARS-CoV-2-specific TCRs generated with the MIRA antigen-specificity platform. Breadth meant the fraction of unique TCRs that were SARS-CoV-2-associated, whereas depth meant the fraction of total T cells that were SARS-CoV-2-associated. Using the MIRA data, every spike-specific TCR was mapped to the spike region that the TCR reacted to and assigned to either a CD4 or a CD8 class. Log10-transformed breadth and depth values were compared by one-way ANOVA with Sidak's multiple comparisons tests. In its TCRdb copy, this immuneACCESS table keeps in-frame sequences only and misses some clones. Where compared with another copy, unresolved V genes explain less than half of these, and the others have no known cause. V and J calls and clone size are copied from that table; D and trimming were computed from the DNA. The sample table lists some 110,000 clones, 65% to 85% of them with a count of one. 9.4% of the sample rests with the top ten.

The rearranged chain carries TRBV20-1 and TRBJ2-1; a confident D gene designation cannot be given. Specimen: peripheral blood, collected on day 0 of AZD1222 vaccination. This sequence was found in an adult in good health. The CDR3 corresponds to CSARVMAQFF. Read as DNA, the sequence is TGCAGTGCTAGAGTTATGGCCCAGTTCTTC.